Listed here is a single T cell receptor beta chain. Ages ranged from roughly 18 to 100 years, with residence in 24 US areas. This CDR3 has 18 residues. V dropped 3 bases and J dropped 2 bases, with 16 bases sitting between them. CDR1 and CDR2 from the germline V gene are KGHDR and SFDVKD. The data belong to a study of blood T cell repertoires in COVID-19. Looking at the study overall: Sources were T cells, B-cell-depleted T cells, or PBMCs; the material itself was cDNA or gDNA.

In the authors' workflow: Quantification of nucleated cells was approximated via reference gene primer amplification. Assay used: immunoSEQ multiplex PCR; TCRdb lists only in-frame clones, some missing. V, J and clone size derive from that table, while D and trimming were established from the DNA sequence. The sample lists 150,000 or so clones; more than 70% were seen once. The chain couples TRBV24-1 to TRBJ2-6; weak D call: TRBD1 (6 bases). Sequencing was done on a sample of PBMCs or T cells enriched from blood (not recorded which). This TCR was sampled from a man in his fifties or sixties who had recovered from COVID-19. Here the CDR3 DNA reads TGTGCCACCAGTGATCTGAAGACAGGCAGGCCTGGGGCCAACGTCCTGACTTTC. Encoded protein: CATSDLKTGRPGANVLTF.